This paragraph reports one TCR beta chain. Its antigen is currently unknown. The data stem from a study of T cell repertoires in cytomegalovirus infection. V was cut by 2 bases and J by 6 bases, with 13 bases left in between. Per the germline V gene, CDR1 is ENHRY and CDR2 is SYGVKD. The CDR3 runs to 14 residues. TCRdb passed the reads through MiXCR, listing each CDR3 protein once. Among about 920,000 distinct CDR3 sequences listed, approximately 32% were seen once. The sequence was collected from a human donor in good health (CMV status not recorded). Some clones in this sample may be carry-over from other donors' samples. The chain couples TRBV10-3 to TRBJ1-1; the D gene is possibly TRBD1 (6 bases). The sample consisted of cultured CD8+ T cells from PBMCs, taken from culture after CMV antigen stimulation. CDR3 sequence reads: CAISETGGGAEAFF. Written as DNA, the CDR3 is TGTGCCATCAGTGAGACGGGAGGGGGGGCTGAAGCTTTCTTT.